Detailed here is one T cell receptor (beta chain). The data derive from a study of T-cell reconstitution after alpha-beta-depleted transplantation in children. Unique molecular identifiers were incorporated into the prepared TCRbeta library. From the PCR reads, TCRdb called clonotypes with MiXCR, one entry per CDR3 protein. The table has 750,000 to 950,000 distinct CDR3 sequences, roughly 15% seen once. In germline, CDR1 is SGHAT, CDR2 FQDESV (reference sequence). The V segment lost 5 bases and the J segment 5 bases; nucleotides outside the gene matches: 13. The CDR3 has 18 amino acids. This chain connects TRBV11-1 to TRBJ2-3, with 13 bases fitting TRBD2. This receptor was taken from a male patient aged 10-17 years who had a stem cell transplant for acute lymphoblastic leukemia, so the T cells may come from the graft donor. The material was PBMCs, mostly from graft donor cells, obtained 360 days after TCRalphabeta/CD19-depleted stem cell transplant. The CDR3 loop is CASSLRGTSGTSRDTQYF. The CDR3 coding sequence is TGTGCCAGCAGCCTACGAGGGACTAGCGGGACCTCTAGAGATACGCAGTATTTT.